This TCR beta chain was identified during a study of graft-versus-host responses after intestinal transplantation (TCRdb year 2021). Broadly, across the study: The transplants that recipients got were multivisceral, liver-intestinal, or isolated intestinal. All recipients received anti-thymocyte globulin induction followed by maintenance tacrolimus and steroids for about three years. Bulk TCR-beta CDR3 sequencing was used to track graft-versus-host and host-versus-graft alloreactive T cell clones in the graft, circulation and bone marrow after intestinal transplantation. Alloreactive clones were identified by sequencing pre-transplant mixed lymphocyte reaction products and comparing these products with unstimulated pre-transplant donor and recipient T cells. Of the 20 to 25 intestinal transplant recipients enrolled in the cohort, one of whom was a retransplant, a few patients without pretransplant specimens were excluded. A peak of at least 4% donor T cells among recipient peripheral blood mononuclear cells was the definition used for donor T cell macrochimerism. Instead of going to the commercial service, samples from a few later patients were sequenced in-house on an Illumina MiSeq and processed with MiXCR.

In the first month after transplant, blood samples were collected up to 4 times, and after that at least monthly when available. Summary of the overall study and its limitations: Patients with donor T cell macrochimerism had high GvH to HvG T cell clonal ratios in their allografts. The conclusions were limited by the relatively low number and heterogeneity of the intestinal transplant patients. Peak levels of circulating GvH clones were associated with declines in HvG clones early after transplant. GvH clones were detected in recipient bone marrow, and some appeared earlier in ileal mucosa or blood, consistent with an intestinal mucosal origin.

The library was produced with the immunoSEQ multiplex PCR assay. For most patients, high-throughput TCR-beta CDR3 sequencing of genomic DNA was performed by Adaptive Biotechnologies. The paper's processing steps were these. Adaptive's ImmunoSEQ software was the source of the TCR sequencing data for over 15 patients, while three other patients were processed with MiXCR and VDJtools. CDR3 nucleotide sequences shared between donor and recipient were removed because the origin of such sequences could not be assigned. At least 2-fold expansion over unstimulated cells and a minimum CFSE-low frequency of 0.002% (template counts) or 0.001% (read counts) were required for clones to be classified as alloreactive. Clones were considered mappable if detected in sequenced pre-transplant spleen, lymph node, or MLR CFSE-low populations of the donor or recipient. The cumulative frequency of alloreactive clones was calculated as a percentage of all sequences, weighted by copy number. TCRdb carries this immuneACCESS record with in-frame sequences only. Its versions omit some clonotypes, under half of them owing to an unresolved V gene in the studies checked, with the rest unexplained. V and J calls and clone size come straight from that table; D and trimming were deduced from the DNA. The sample table records about 97,000 clones; roughly 90% of these occur just once. The top ten hold about 16% of the sample.

Regarding this clone: Its binding antigen is unknown. No base quality values were provided; no much bigger clone lies one nucleotide off.

Ends trimmed: V by 4 bases, J by 2 bases; bases unmatched to a gene: 5. For CDR1 and CDR2, the germline V gene lists MNHNS and SASEGT. Spanning cysteine to phenylalanine, the CDR3 consists of 15 amino acids. Kept here is only the CDR3 DNA, which spans 45 bases and is read in frame from base 1. The clonotype comes from a human patient who received an intestinal transplant, so some T cells may come from the graft donor. The chain joins TRBV6-1 to TRBJ1-1; a stretch of 9 junction bases matches TRBD1. The source was PBMCs, collected roughly 450 days after intestinal transplant. This receptor carries the CDR3 CASSARTGENTEAFF. The DNA sequence is given as TGTGCCAGCAGTGCAAGGACAGGGGAAAACACTGAAGCTTTCTTT.